Below are 12 T cell receptor beta chains sequenced from a single sample in a study of graft-versus-host responses after intestinal transplantation. The assay was immunoSEQ multiplex PCR, and TCRdb's table has in-frame clones only and misses some. This sample yields more than 70,000 clones, of which 85% to 95% are seen a single time; around 0.38% belongs to the top ten. These receptors have no identified antigens. Sequenced material: unstimulated CD8+ T cells sorted from spleen or lymph node cells, taken before transplant. These TCRs come from a human donor who was the organ donor for an intestinal transplant.

This clone was seen only a few times. The CDR3 DNA is TGTGCCAGCAGTCTGACTAGTTCTGACGAGCAGTACTTC. Translating it yields CASSLTSSDEQYF. This sequence joins TRBV27 and TRBJ2-7, with D possibly matching TRBD2 (6 bases). The CDR3 is 13 residues long. V was pared by 5 bases and J by 5 bases, with 13 bases between. The V gene's germline CDR1 is MNHEY and CDR2 SMNVEV (reference sequence).

This clone appeared once. The chain is built from TRBV7-6 and TRBJ2-7; D is perhaps TRBD1 (5 bases). V lost 1 base to trimming and J lost 2 bases, with 12 bases between them. The CDR3 loop spans 15 amino acids. Germline V CDR1 and CDR2: SGHVS, FNYEAQ. The CDR3 nucleotides are TGTGCCAGCAGCTTAGGGTCAGGGCCCGCCTACGAGCAGTACTTC. It codes for CASSLGSGPAYEQYF.

This clone was observed once. The CDR3: CASSRRDRDNEKLFF. CDR3 bases: TGTGCCAGTAGCCGAAGAGACAGGGATAATGAAAAACTGTTTTTT. The chain is built from TRBV19 and TRBJ1-4, with 7 bases lining up with TRBD1. Losses at the gene ends were 6 bases for V and 4 bases for J; bases not matched to a gene: 8. Germline assignment: CDR1 LNHDA and CDR2 SQIVND (reference sequence). CDR3 length equals 15 residues.

This chain joins TRBV29-1 and TRBJ1-4; 10 bases fit TRBD1. The CDR3 consists of 12 residues. Germline V gene sequence: CDR1 SQVTM, CDR2 ANQGSEA. Germline trimming cut 6 bases from V and 14 bases from J; bases unmatched to any gene: 9. DNA of the CDR3: TGCAGCGTGACCGGACAGGGGGTTGCTCTGTTTTTT. This codes for CSVTGQGVALFF.

The V call is TRBV4-3, the J call TRBJ2-1, with D tentatively TRBD2 (5 bases). The CDR3 totals 15 residues. Germline V lookup: CDR1 LGHNA, CDR2 YSLEER. V was trimmed by 3 bases and J by 7 bases, leaving 16 bases between them. The CDR3 loop is CASSHGGGGWNEQFF. The CDR3 coding sequence is TGCGCCAGCAGCCATGGCGGAGGAGGTTGGAATGAGCAGTTCTTC.

This clone was picked up one time. The chain carries TRBV4-1 and TRBJ2-1, with 8 bases that match TRBD2. Per the germline V gene, CDR1 is MGHRA and CDR2 is YSYEKL. The J segment lost 4 bases and the V segment lost 4 bases, leaving 9 bases of the junction unmatched. This CDR3 has 16 residues. For the CDR3, the DNA is TGCGCCAGCAGCCTTTTAGCGGGGATAAATTACAATGAGCAGTTCTTC. Protein product: CASSLLAGINYNEQFF.

The V gene is TRBV4-1, the J gene TRBJ2-2; D might be TRBD2 (6 bases). Germline values: CDR1 MGHRA, CDR2 YSYEKL. This CDR3 comprises 15 residues. The V end was cut by 4 bases, the J end by 1 base, with 10 bases between. The CDR3 nucleotides are TGCGCCAGCAGCCCAATGGGGGGGAACACCGGGGAGCTGTTTTTT. Translation: CASSPMGGNTGELFF.

The chain links TRBV7-2 to TRBJ2-7; 7 nucleotides align to TRBD1. The CDR3 runs 13 residues. Germline CDR1 and CDR2: SGHTA and FQGNSA. Trimming at V came to 4 bases and at J to 2 bases, leaving 2 bases not matched to a gene. The DNA of the CDR3 is TGTGCCAGCAGCTCGGGACAGCCCTACGAGCAGTACTTC. It translates to CASSSGQPYEQYF.

J is TRBJ1-1 and V is TRBV11-2, with D perhaps matching TRBD1 (5 bases). The germline V gene has CDR1 SGHAT and CDR2 FQNNGV. V gave up 2 bases and J gave up 1 base, with 14 bases separating them. The CDR3 extends over 16 amino acids. The CDR3 coding sequence is TGTGCCAGCAGCTTAAGTACCGACAGAGGGAACACTGAAGCTTTCTTT. Its protein product is CASSLSTDRGNTEAFF.

J is TRBJ1-5 and V is TRBV19; TRBD1 is a possible D gene (6 bases). This CDR3 spans 16 amino acids. Trimming took off 4 bases at V and 4 bases at J, with 17 bases between the two ends. Germline V CDR1 and CDR2: LNHDA, SQIVND (reference sequence). For the CDR3, the DNA is TGTGCCAGTAGTACCCCTCAGACAGGTTTTAATCAGCCCCAGCATTTT. It specifies CASSTPQTGFNQPQHF.

The chain recombines TRBV4-3 with TRBJ1-2; D is perhaps TRBD1 (6 bases). The CDR3 consists of 17 residues. V lost 1 base and J lost 4, with 19 bases in between. Germline lookup yields CDR1 LGHNA and CDR2 YSLEER. The CDR3: CASSQGTAWESIYGYTF. In nucleotides, the CDR3 is TGCGCCAGCAGCCAAGGGACAGCTTGGGAGAGTATCTATGGCTACACCTTC.

The chain joins TRBV30 to TRBJ1-6, with no clear D. V was cut by 3 bases and J by 9 bases, with 15 bases left in between. The CDR3 runs 14 residues. The germline gives CDR1 GTSNPN, CDR2 SVGIG (reference sequence). This CDR3 reads CAWRGGDYGSPLHF. DNA for the CDR3: TGTGCCTGGAGGGGAGGTGATTATGGTTCACCCCTCCACTTT.